This TCR beta chain is drawn from a study of T cells after yellow fever vaccination. This CDR3 has 15 residues. Germline V gives CDR1 SGHTA, CDR2 FQGNSA. After removal of 4 bases from V and 2 bases from J, the junction contained 6 bases not matched to a gene. TCRdb independently ran MiXCR on the 5' RACE reads; one entry per CDR3 protein. The table lists about 320,000 distinct CDR3 sequences, 9.5% to 12% of them singletons, with roughly 3% in the top ten. The chain uses TRBV7-2 and TRBJ2-7, with 9 positions matching TRBD1. The sequence came from a young man who received the YFV17D yellow fever vaccine. This sample comprised CD4+ T cells sorted from PBMCs, obtained 45 days after the yellow fever booster vaccination. CDR3 region: CASSSYRGLTYEQYF. CDR3 DNA: TGTGCCAGCAGCTCCTACAGGGGGCTCACCTACGAGCAGTACTTC. The whole variable domain, remainder taken from reference TRBV7-2 and TRBJ2-7, is GAGVSQSPSNKVTEKGKDVELRCDPISGHTALYWYRQSLGQGLEFLIYFQGNSAPDKSGLPSDRFSAERTGGSVSTLTIQRTQQEDSAVYLCASSSYRGLTYEQYFGPGTRLTVT.